Listed below are T cell receptor beta chains from one sample, sequenced in a study of chemoradiotherapy in HPV16-positive cancers. TCRdb keeps only in-frame clones here, not all; method: immunoSEQ multiplex PCR. The table records approximately 13,000 clones, approximately 86% of them present only once. The material sequenced was blood, taken from a patient who underwent chemoradiotherapy. Receptor source: a human donor with HPV-associated anogenital cancer. CDR3s include the opening cysteine and the closing phenylalanine or tryptophan. A D gene is named only where the DNA matches it firmly. Size values are once, few and many counts, or a class for expanded clones, and some rows have none.

once	TRBD2	TRBJ2-1	TRBV2	CASSLSGVGDNEQFF	TGTGCCAGCAGTCTTAGCGGGGTAGGGGACAATGAGCAGTTCTTC
few	-	TRBJ1-5	TRBV6-5	CASRPAGSNQPQHF	TGTGCCAGCCGACCCGCCGGGAGCAATCAGCCCCAGCATTTT
-	-	TRBJ2-5	TRBV5-6	CASSLAGDGGETQYF	TGTGCCAGCAGCTTGGCCGGGGATGGCGGAGAGACCCAGTACTTC
-	TRBD1	TRBJ2-5	TRBV2	CASSTFPGQGETQYF	TGTGCCAGCAGTACCTTCCCGGGACAGGGAGAGACCCAGTACTTC
-	-	TRBJ2-2	TRBV2	CASRSLGLDTGELFF	TGTGCCAGCCGGAGTCTAGGGTTGGACACCGGGGAGCTGTTTTTT
-	-	TRBJ2-5	TRBV6-1	CASSGRAQETQYF	TGTGCCAGCAGTGGGAGGGCTCAAGAGACCCAGTACTTC
-	-	TRBJ1-1	TRBV5-4	CASSSGGGPEAFF	TGTGCCAGCAGTTCTGGGGGGGGCCCTGAAGCTTTCTTT
-	-	TRBJ2-3	TRBV2	CASSAEGVIADTQYF	TGTGCCAGCAGTGCGGAGGGGGTAATTGCGGATACGCAGTATTTT
few	-	TRBJ2-2	TRBV6-1	CASRKGETGELFF	TGTGCCAGCAGGAAAGGGGAGACCGGGGAGCTGTTTTTT
once	-	TRBJ1-5	TRBV19	CASSINGGGNQPQHF	TGTGCCAGTAGTATTAACGGCGGGGGCAATCAGCCCCAGCATTTT
-	TRBD2	TRBJ2-2	TRBV19	CASSRAKTSGGVNTGELFF	TGTGCCAGTAGTAGAGCGAAGACTAGCGGGGGGGTTAACACCGGGGAGCTGTTTTTT
-	-	TRBJ2-2	TRBV5-6	CASSRGALGSVAGELFF	TGTGCCAGCAGTCGGGGGGCTCTCGGGAGTGTAGCCGGGGAGCTGTTTTTT
-	TRBD1	TRBJ2-2	TRBV29-1	CSGRQGADTGELFF	TGCAGCGGACGACAGGGGGCGGACACCGGGGAGCTGTTTTTT
-	TRBD2	TRBJ2-3	TRBV6-5	CASRAGGRTDTQYF	TGTGCCAGCAGGGCGGGGGGAAGGACAGATACGCAGTATTTT
-	-	TRBJ1-1	TRBV6-4	CASSATLNTEAFF	TGTGCCAGCAGTGCCACCCTCAACACTGAAGCTTTCTTT
-	-	TRBJ2-3	TRBV29-1	CSGGEDTQYF	TGCAGCGGAGGAGAGGATACGCAGTATTTT
-	-	TRBJ2-4	TRBV11-2	CASSPGYRARNIQYF	TGTGCCAGCAGCCCGGGCTACCGAGCCCGGAACATTCAGTACTTC
once	-	TRBJ1-3	TRBV6-1	CASSLREYGNTIYF	TGTGCCAGCAGCCTCAGGGAATACGGAAACACCATATATTTT
-	TRBD1	TRBJ1-1	TRBV29-1	CSVGQGSGAFF	TGCAGCGTTGGACAGGGAAGTGGAGCTTTCTTT
-	-	TRBJ2-1	TRBV2	CASRFEGVRNNEQFF	TGTGCCAGCAGATTCGAGGGGGTCCGTAACAATGAGCAGTTCTTC
-	TRBD1	TRBJ2-7	TRBV27	CASSGQGYLHEQYF	TGTGCCAGCAGTGGACAGGGGTACCTCCACGAGCAGTACTTC
-	-	TRBJ2-5	TRBV5-1	CASSLEPQETQYF	TGCGCCAGCAGCTTGGAGCCTCAAGAGACCCAGTACTTC
-	TRBD2	TRBJ2-1	TRBV6-5	CASRPAGVYNEQFF	TGTGCCTCCCGGCCCGCGGGGGTCTACAATGAGCAGTTCTTC
-	-	TRBJ1-5	TRBV2	CASSEMTVSGNQPQHF	TGTGCCAGCAGTGAAATGACGGTGTCCGGCAATCAGCCCCAGCATTTT
-	TRBD2	TRBJ2-2	TRBV10-3	CAIREGGTGELFF	TGTGCCATCAGGGAGGGAGGGACCGGGGAGCTGTTTTTT
once	TRBD2	TRBJ2-3	TRBV9	CASSVWAGGPTDTQYF	TGTGCCAGCAGCGTTTGGGCGGGGGGGCCCACAGATACGCAGTATTTT
-	TRBD1	TRBJ1-2	TRBV15	CATSSLGQANYGYTF	TGTGCCACCAGCTCCTTGGGACAGGCCAACTATGGCTACACCTTC
-	TRBD1	TRBJ1-2	TRBV7-2	CASSRQGAWDGYTF	TGTGCCAGCAGTCGACAGGGGGCGTGGGATGGCTACACCTTC
-	-	TRBJ1-4	TRBV2	CASSPNGGRNEKLFF	TGTGCCAGCAGTCCTAATGGGGGGCGAAATGAAAAACTGTTTTTT
-	TRBD1	TRBJ1-3	TRBV28	CASSLQGQRRGNTIYF	TGTGCCAGCAGTCTCCAGGGACAGAGAAGGGGAAACACCATATATTTT
-	-	TRBJ2-1	TRBV7-2	CASSSDTLYNEQFF	TGTGCCAGCAGCTCCGATACCCTATACAATGAGCAGTTCTTC
-	-	TRBJ2-5	TRBV2	CASSTVEETQYF	TGTGCCAGCTCGACGGTGGAAGAGACCCAGTACTTC
-	-	TRBJ1-6	TRBV12-5	CASAHSTGTNSPLHF	TGTGCTAGTGCCCACTCCACAGGGACCAATTCACCCCTCCACTTT
-	TRBD2	TRBJ2-1	TRBV9	CASSPLAGAYNEQFF	TGTGCCAGCAGCCCCCTAGCGGGGGCCTACAATGAGCAGTTCTTC
-	TRBD1	TRBJ1-2	TRBV9	CASSIGQAATYGYTF	TGTGCCAGCAGCATCGGACAGGCCGCTACCTATGGCTACACCTTC
-	TRBD2	TRBJ2-3	TRBV5-6	CASSYSGGGTDTQYF	TGTGCCAGCAGCTATAGCGGGGGTGGCACAGATACGCAGTATTTT
-	-	TRBJ1-3	TRBV2	CASSDTRIASGNTIYF	TGTGCCAGCAGTGATACACGGATCGCCTCTGGAAACACCATATATTTT
-	TRBD1	TRBJ2-1	TRBV5-1	CASSLGQGSYNEQFF	TGCGCCAGCAGCTTGGGACAGGGGTCCTACAATGAGCAGTTCTTC
-	-	TRBJ2-3	TRBV5-1	CASSRDVPTDTQYF	TGCGCCAGCAGCCGGGACGTCCCCACAGATACGCAGTATTTT
-	-	TRBJ1-4	TRBV18	CASSPRRADNEKLFF	TGTGCCAGCTCACCCCGGAGGGCCGATAATGAAAAACTGTTTTTT